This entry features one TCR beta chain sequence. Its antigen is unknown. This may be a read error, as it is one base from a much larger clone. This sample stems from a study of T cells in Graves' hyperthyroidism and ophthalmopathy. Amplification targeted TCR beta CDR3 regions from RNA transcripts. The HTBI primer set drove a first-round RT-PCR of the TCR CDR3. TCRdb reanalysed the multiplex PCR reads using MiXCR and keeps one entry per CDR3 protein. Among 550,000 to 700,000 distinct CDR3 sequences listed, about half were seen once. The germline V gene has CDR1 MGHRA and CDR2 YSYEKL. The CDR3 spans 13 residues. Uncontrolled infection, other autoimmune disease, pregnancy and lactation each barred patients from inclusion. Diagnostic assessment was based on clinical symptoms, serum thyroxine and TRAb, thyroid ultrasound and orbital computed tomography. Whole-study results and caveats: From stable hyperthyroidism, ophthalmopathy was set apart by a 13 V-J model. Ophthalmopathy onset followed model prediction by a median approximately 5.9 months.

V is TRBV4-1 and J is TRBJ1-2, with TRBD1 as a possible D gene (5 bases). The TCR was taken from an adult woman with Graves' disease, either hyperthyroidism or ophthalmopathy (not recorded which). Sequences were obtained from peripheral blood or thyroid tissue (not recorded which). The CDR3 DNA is TGCACCAGCACCGAATTTGGGGGGAATGGCTACACCTTC. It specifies CTSTEFGGNGYTF.